This entry features one T cell receptor (beta chain) sequence. The sample originates from a study of PD-1 blockade in classical Hodgkin lymphoma. This sample's time point: cycle 4 day 1 (C4D1), after 5 to 7 weeks of nivolumab. Relapse was seen in all patients after autologous stem cell transplantation, and brentuximab vedotin exposure was variable. Sequencing used immunoSEQ multiplex PCR; TCRdb keeps in-frame clones, though not all of them. The sample includes 90,000 or so clones, around 80% of them seen just once. The specimen was peripheral blood mononuclear cells (PBMCs), collected before the fourth cycle of nivolumab. The sequence was collected from a human donor with classical Hodgkin lymphoma.

CDR3 nucleotides: TGTGCCAGCAGCTTAAGGGGACAGGGGGCGGTGGTCACTGAAGCTTTCTTT. Protein product: CASSLRGQGAVVTEAFF. This chain uses TRBV7-3 with TRBJ1-1; 12 nucleotides match TRBD1. The germline CDR1 and CDR2 sequences are SGHTA and FQGTGA. With 1 base clipped from V and 4 bases from J, the junction kept 7 bases outside the gene matches. The CDR3 contains 17 residues.